The following is a T cell receptor beta chain sequence with its context. Its specificity is not known. This entry is derived from a study of cytomegalovirus exposure and HLA in healthy donors. Overall study findings and caveats: Highly shared sequence variants in one cluster were likely a sequencing artifact.

13 Jbeta primers and 60 Vbeta primers were used for the PCR. The table came from immunoSEQ multiplex PCR; TCRdb's copy has only in-frame clones and leaves some out. Of 150,000 or so clones listed, roughly 80% are singletons. The V gene's germline CDR1 is SGHRS and CDR2 YFSETQ. Trimming removed 0 bases at V and 5 bases at J, with 14 bases between. The CDR3 totals 15 residues. Regarding donors, all were healthy bone marrow donors. The TCR was taken from a woman aged 40 to 50 in good health and CMV-seronegative. The source material was PBMCs. The rearrangement links TRBV5-1 to TRBJ1-1, with D possibly TRBD1 on 5 matching bases. The CDR3 DNA is TGCGCCAGCAGCTTGGTCCCAGGGAGGGAAACTGAAGCTTTCTTT. Amino acid sequence: CASSLVPGRETEAFF.